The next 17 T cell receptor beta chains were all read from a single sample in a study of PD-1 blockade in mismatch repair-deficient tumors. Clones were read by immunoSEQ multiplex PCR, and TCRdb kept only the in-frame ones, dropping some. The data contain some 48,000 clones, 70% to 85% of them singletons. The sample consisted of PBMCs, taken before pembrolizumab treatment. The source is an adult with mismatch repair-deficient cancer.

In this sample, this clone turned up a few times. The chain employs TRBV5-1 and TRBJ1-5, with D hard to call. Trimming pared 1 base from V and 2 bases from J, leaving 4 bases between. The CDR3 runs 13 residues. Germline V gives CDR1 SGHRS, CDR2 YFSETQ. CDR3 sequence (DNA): TGCGCCAGCAGCTTGACTGGCAATCAGCCCCAGCATTTT. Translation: CASSLTGNQPQHF.

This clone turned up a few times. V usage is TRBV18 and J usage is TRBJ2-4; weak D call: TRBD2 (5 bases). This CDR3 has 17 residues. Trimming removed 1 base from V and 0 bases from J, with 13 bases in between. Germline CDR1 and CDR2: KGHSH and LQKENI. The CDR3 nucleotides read TGTGCCAGCTCACCACTTCCATGGGGAGTAGCCAAAAACATTCAGTACTTC. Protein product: CASSPLPWGVAKNIQYF.

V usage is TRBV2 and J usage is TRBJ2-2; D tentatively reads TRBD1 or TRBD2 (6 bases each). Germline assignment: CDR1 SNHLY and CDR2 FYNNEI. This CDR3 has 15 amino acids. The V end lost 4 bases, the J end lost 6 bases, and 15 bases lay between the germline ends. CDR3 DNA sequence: TGTGCCAGCAGTGGGGGGACACGCGGGGCCGGGGAGCTGTTTTTT. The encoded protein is CASSGGTRGAGELFF.

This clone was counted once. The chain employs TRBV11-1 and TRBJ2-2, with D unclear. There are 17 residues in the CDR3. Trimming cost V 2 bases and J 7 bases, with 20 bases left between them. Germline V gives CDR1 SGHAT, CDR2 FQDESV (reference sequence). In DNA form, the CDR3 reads TGTGCCAGCAGCTTATCTTATTACGGTCAGGAAGACGGGGAGCTGTTTTTT. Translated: CASSLSYYGQEDGELFF. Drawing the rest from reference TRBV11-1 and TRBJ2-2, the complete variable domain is EAEVAQSPRYKITEKSQAVAFWCDPISGHATLYWYRQILGQGPELLVQFQDESVVDDSQLPKDRFSAERLKGVDSTLKIQPAELGDSAMYLCASSLSYYGQEDGELFFGEGSRLTVL.

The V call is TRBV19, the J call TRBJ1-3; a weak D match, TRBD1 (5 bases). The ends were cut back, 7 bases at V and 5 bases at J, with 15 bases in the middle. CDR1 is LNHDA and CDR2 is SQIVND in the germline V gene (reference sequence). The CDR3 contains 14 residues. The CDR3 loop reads CASTVQGDRNTIYF. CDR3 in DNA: TGTGCCAGTACGGTGCAGGGAGACAGAAACACCATATATTTT.

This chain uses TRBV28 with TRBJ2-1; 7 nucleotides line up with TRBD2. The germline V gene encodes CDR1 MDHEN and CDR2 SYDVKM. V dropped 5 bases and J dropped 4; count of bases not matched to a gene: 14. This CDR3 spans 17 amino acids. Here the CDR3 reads CASSPSGGRGRYNEQFF. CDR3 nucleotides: TGTGCCAGCAGTCCGTCGGGCGGGCGCGGGAGATACAATGAGCAGTTCTTC. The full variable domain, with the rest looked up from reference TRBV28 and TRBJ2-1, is DVKVTQSSRYLVKRTGEKVFLECVQDMDHENMFWYRQDPGLGLRLIYFSYDVKMKEKGDIPEGYSVSREKKERFSLILESASTNQTSMYLCASSPSGGRGRYNEQFFGPGTRLTVL.

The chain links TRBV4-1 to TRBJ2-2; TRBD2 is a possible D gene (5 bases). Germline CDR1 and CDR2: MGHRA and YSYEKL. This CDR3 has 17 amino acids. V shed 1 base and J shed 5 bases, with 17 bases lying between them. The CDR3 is CASSQGLAVVLTGELFF. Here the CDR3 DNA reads TGCGCCAGCAGCCAAGGTCTAGCCGTTGTGTTAACCGGGGAGCTGTTTTTT.

CDR3 loop: CASSTGRQYSYEQYF. The CDR3 nucleotides read TGTGCCAGTAGTACGGGGAGGCAGTACTCCTACGAGCAGTACTTC. This chain joins TRBV19 and TRBJ2-7, with D possibly TRBD2 on 6 matching bases. The CDR3 is 15 amino acids. V lost 4 bases to trimming and J lost 0 bases, with 13 bases between them. Germline lookup yields CDR1 LNHDA and CDR2 SQIVND (reference sequence).

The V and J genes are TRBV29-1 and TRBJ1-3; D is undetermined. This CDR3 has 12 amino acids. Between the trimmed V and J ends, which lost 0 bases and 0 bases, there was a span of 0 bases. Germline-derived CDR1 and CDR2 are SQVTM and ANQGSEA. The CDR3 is CSVEDSGNTIYF. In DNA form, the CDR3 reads TGCAGCGTTGAAGACTCTGGAAACACCATATATTTT.

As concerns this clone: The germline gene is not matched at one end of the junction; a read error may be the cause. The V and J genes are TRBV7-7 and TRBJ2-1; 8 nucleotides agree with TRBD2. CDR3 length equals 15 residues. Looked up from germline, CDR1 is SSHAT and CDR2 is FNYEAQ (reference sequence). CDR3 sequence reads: CASSLDAGGHNEQFF. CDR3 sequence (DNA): TGTGCTAGCAGCTTAGATGCGGGAGGTCACAATGAGCAGTTCTTC.

The CDR3 region has the DNA TGTGCCAGTAGTGCAGGAAGGGCGAGCACTGAAGCTTTCTTT. Residues: CASSAGRASTEAFF. The chain combines TRBV19 with TRBJ1-1; D unclear. Trimming shortened V by 5 bases and J by 4 bases, and 14 bases separated the two germline ends. The CDR3 runs to 14 residues. Germline CDR1 is LNHDA and CDR2 is SQIVND (reference sequence).

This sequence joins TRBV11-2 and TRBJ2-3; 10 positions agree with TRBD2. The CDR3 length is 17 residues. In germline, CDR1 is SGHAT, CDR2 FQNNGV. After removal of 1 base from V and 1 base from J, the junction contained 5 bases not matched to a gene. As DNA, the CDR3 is TGTGCCAGCAGCTTAGGAGTCCTAGCGGGAGGCACAGATACGCAGTATTTT. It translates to CASSLGVLAGGTDTQYF.

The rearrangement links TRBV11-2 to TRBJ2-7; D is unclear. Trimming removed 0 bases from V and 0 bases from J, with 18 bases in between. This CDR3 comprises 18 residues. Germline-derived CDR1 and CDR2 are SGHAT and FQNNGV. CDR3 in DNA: TGTGCCAGCAGCTTAGAACTACCTGGTTGGGTGTACTCCTACGAGCAGTACTTC. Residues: CASSLELPGWVYSYEQYF.

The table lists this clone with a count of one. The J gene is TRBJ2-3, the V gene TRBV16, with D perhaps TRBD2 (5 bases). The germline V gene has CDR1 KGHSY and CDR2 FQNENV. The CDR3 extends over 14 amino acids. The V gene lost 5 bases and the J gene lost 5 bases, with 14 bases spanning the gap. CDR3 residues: CASSTRAHGDTQYF. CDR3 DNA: TGTGCCAGCAGCACTAGGGCGCACGGAGATACGCAGTATTTT. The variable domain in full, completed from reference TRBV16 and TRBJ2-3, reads GEEVAQTPKHLVRGEGQKAKLYCAPIKGHSYVFWYQQVLKNEFKFLISFQNENVFDETGMPKERFSAKCLPNSPCSLEIQATKLEDSAVYFCASSTRAHGDTQYFGPGTRLTVL.

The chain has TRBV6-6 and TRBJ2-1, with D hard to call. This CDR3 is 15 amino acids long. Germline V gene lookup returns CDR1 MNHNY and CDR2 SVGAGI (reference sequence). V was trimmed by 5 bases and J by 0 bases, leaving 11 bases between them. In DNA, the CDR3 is TGTGCCAGCAGTCAATTTACCCACTCCTACAATGAGCAGTTCTTC. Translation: CASSQFTHSYNEQFF.

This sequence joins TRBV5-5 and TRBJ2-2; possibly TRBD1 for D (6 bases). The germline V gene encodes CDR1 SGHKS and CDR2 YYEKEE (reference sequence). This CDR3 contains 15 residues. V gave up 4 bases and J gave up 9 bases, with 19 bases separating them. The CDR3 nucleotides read TGTGCCAGCAGCCTCTCAGTGGGGGACAAAAGGGAGCTGTTTTTT. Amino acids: CASSLSVGDKRELFF.

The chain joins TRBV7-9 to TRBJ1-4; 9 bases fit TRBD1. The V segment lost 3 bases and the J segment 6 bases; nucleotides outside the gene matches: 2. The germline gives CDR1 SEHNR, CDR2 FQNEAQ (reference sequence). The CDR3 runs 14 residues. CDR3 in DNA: TGTGCCAGCAGCTTGTGGACAGGGGATGAAAAACTGTTTTTT. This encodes CASSLWTGDEKLFF.